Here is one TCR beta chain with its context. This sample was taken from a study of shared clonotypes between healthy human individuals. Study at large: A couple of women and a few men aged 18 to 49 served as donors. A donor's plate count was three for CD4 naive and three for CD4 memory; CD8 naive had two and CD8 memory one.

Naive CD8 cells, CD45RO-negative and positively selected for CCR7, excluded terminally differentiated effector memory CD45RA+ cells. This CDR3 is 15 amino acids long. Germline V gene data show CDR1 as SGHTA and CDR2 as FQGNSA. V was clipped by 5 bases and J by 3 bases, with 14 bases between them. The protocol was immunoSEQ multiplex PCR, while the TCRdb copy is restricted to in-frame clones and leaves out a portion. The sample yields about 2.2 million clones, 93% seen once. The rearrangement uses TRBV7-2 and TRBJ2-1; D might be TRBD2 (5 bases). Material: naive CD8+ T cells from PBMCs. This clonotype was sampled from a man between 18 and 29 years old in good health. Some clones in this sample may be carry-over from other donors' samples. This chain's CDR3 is CASSPNSAGYNEQFF. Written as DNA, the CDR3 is TGTGCCAGCAGCCCCAACAGTGCGGGCTACAATGAGCAGTTCTTC.